This paragraph covers one T cell receptor (beta chain) sequence. V lost 0 bases to trimming and J lost 3 bases, with 6 bases between them. This CDR3 region has 13 residues. Germline CDR1 reads KGHSH; CDR2 reads LQKENI. The data are from a study of OX40 agonist ivuxolimab in advanced cancers. Study-level information: Among those enrolled, mean age was roughly 55 years (range about 23 to 90) and roughly 84% were male.

Blood specimens came from baseline, cycle 4 day 1, and cycle 7 day 1. Produced via immunoSEQ multiplex PCR; TCRdb's table is partial and in-frame only. Here the sample spans approximately 75,000 clones, about 88% being singletons. This material consisted of CD4+ or CD8+ T cells sorted from blood, taken in a trial of the OX40 agonist ivuxolimab. This chain uses TRBV18 with TRBJ2-7; tentatively, D is TRBD1 (6 bases). The receptor's source is an adult with an advanced solid tumor such as melanoma, head and neck, liver or kidney cancer. The CDR3 protein is CASSPPTGYEQYF. The CDR3 DNA is TGTGCCAGCTCACCACCGACAGGCTACGAGCAGTACTTC.